This entry is about one T cell receptor (beta chain). What it binds is unknown. The data derive from a study of cytomegalovirus exposure and HLA in healthy donors. The CDR3 has 13 amino acids. Between the trimmed V and J ends, which lost 0 bases and 4 bases, there was a span of 7 bases. Germline V gene sequence: CDR1 LGHNA, CDR2 YNFKEQ. Primers included in the PCR were 60 Vbeta and 13 Jbeta primers. Profiling relied on immunoSEQ multiplex PCR, and the TCRdb table lists in-frame clones only, not all of them. The data show 100,000 to 150,000 clones, about three quarters seen once. Study-level results: It was taken for granted in presence/absence analyses that sequencing depth across donors was roughly uniform. It is likely that the observed cluster of highly shared sequence variants was a sequencing artifact.

The chain employs TRBV4-2 and TRBJ2-7; tentatively, D is TRBD1 (5 bases). Sequenced: PBMCs. The receptor comes from a woman aged 25-40 years in good health and CMV-seronegative. The CDR3 DNA follows: TGTGCCAGCAGCCAAGAGTGGACATACGAGCAGTACTTC. Translation: CASSQEWTYEQYF.